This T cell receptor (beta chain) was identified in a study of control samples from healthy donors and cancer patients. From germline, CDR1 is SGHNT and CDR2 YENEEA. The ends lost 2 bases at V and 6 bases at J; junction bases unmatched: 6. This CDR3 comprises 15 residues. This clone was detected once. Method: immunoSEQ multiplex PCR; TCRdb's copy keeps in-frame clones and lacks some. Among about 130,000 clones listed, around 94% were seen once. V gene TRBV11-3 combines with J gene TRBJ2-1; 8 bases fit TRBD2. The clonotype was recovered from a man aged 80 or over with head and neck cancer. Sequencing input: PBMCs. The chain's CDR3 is CASSLRDSGINEQFF. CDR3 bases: TGTGCCAGCAGCTTAAGGGATAGCGGGATCAATGAGCAGTTCTTC.